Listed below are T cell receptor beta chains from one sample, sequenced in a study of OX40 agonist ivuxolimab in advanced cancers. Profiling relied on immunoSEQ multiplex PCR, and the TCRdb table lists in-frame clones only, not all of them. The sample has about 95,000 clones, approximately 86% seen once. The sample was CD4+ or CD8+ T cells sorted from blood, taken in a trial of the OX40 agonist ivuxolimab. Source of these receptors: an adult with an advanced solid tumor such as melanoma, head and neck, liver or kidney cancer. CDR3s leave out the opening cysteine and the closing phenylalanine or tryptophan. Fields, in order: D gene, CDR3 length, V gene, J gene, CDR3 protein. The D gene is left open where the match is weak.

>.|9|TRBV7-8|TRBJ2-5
ASSRQETQY
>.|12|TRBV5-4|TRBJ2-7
ASSLTGPLYEQY
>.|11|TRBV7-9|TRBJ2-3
ASSLYPTDTQY
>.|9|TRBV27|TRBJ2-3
ASSPGNTQY
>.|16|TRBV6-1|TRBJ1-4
ASSETSKPNSLAEKLF
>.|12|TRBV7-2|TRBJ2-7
ASSSGVESYEQY
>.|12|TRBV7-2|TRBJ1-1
ASSLYGANTEAF
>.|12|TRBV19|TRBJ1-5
ASTGDGTYQPQH
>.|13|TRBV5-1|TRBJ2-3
ASSLAQGWTDTQY
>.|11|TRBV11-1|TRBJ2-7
ASEGVGSYEQY
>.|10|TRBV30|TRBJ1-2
AWSPPGYGYT
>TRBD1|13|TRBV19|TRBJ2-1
ASSMGTGPYNEQF
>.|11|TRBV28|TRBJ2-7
ASTLRQSYEQY